This T cell receptor beta chain was obtained from a study of OX40 agonist ivuxolimab in advanced cancers. Study-wide background: Patients took ivuxolimab, an agonistic anti-OX40 (CD134) antibody.

V was trimmed by 5 bases and J by 5 bases, leaving 16 bases between them. The CDR3 is 15 residues long. Germline V lookup: CDR1 SEHNR, CDR2 FQNEAQ (reference sequence). Sequenced by immunoSEQ multiplex PCR; TCRdb stores in-frame clones only, minus some. The repertoire has about 76,000 clones, around 84% of them found once; the top ten carry less than 3%. The sequencing here drew on CD4+ or CD8+ T cells sorted from blood, taken in a trial of the OX40 agonist ivuxolimab. This clonotype was obtained from an adult with an advanced solid tumor such as melanoma, head and neck, liver or kidney cancer. The chain uses TRBV7-9 and TRBJ2-4; tentative D call: TRBD2 (5 bases). The CDR3 here is CASSPQEGSQNIQYF. The DNA for the CDR3 is TGTGCCAGCAGCCCACAAGAGGGCAGTCAAAACATTCAGTACTTC. Full variable domain (missing parts from reference TRBV7-9 and TRBJ2-4): DTGVSQNPRHKITKRGQNVTFRCDPISEHNRLYWYRQTLGQGPEFLTYFQNEAQLEKSRLLSDRFSAERPKGSFSTLEIQRTEQGDSAMYLCASSPQEGSQNIQYFGAGTRLSVL.